This entry concerns a single TCR beta chain. Its specific antigen is unknown. No much larger clonotype is one base removed from it; base qualities were not supplied. The sample's time point label is to be understood as: patch test 2, 6 weeks after DPC sensitization. What the treatment or condition label conveys for this sample: therapeutic diphenylcyclopropenone sensitization with weekly scalp DPC. At each patch-test visit, blood was drawn before the patch test was applied. Patients were considered eligible if aged 18 to 70, diagnosed with alopecia and deemed suitable for DPC therapy, and patients were excluded if pregnant. Total RNA was isolated from unfractionated whole blood collected in Tempus Blood RNA tubes. This entry is derived from a study of human T cells and chemical hapten exposure (dated by TCRdb to the early 2020s). The study in broad terms: For sensitization, 2% DPC in acetone was applied to an approximately 2 cm by approximately 2 cm area of upper inner arm skin. Throughout the study period of around 24 weeks, patients also received therapeutic DPC doses to the scalp every week. Patch tests used Finn chambers with 0.01% DPC on the upper back, scored after 6 days by International Contact Dermatitis Research Group standards. The patient cohort, mostly female, included alopecia areata with under or over 50% scalp involvement, alopecia totalis and alopecia universalis. Libraries were pooled for sequencing, and per-sample TCR yields varied mainly because of small differences in library volumes within the pool. This study followed changes in the peripheral blood TCR repertoire in vivo during primary and secondary sensitization of alopecia patients to the hapten diphenylcyclopropenone (DPC). Blood samples were taken from patients before sensitization (week 0) and then at 2, 6 and about 24 weeks after DPC sensitization. Around 30 alopecia patients provided blood for TCR sequencing at one to four time points (pre-sensitization, 2, 6 and 24 weeks).

What the study reported, not specific to this receptor: The number of PT1 expanded TCRs positively correlated with patch test score, significant at thresholds 8, 16 and 32 but not 4. After repeated subsampling, changes were observed in the strength of the expansion versus patch-test correlation and in the threshold at which the correlation became significant. No change with DPC sensitization was found in the number of TCRs above 1 in 1000 frequency, and no evidence of global repertoire structure alterations was found. Because every patient had alopecia, a presumed autoimmune disease, the patients' immune response might differ from that of healthy individuals. Compared with pre-sensitization or healthy control sets, expanded TCRs formed significantly more large CDR3 similarity clusters, which is consistent with antigen-driven responses.

Library preparation employed RACE. Sequencing took place on a NextSeq 500. Library preparation attached unique molecular identifiers to individual cDNA molecules for quantitative, reproducible TCR counting. For every blood RNA sample, sequencing covered both the TCR alpha and TCR beta chains. The authors' analysis ran thus. Samples had a median of around 92,000 TCRs, with a range from roughly 20,000 to 690,600. V, J and CDR3 annotation of the TCR reads was performed with the Decombinator software suite. Every sample was subsampled to the same number of TCRs (28,000) for the PS versus PT1 abundance plots. Expanded TCRs were defined as absent before sensitization and observed at least eight times at the 2-week time point. Clones were called with MiXCR by TCRdb after fastp trimmed the public reads at Q25, and only in-frame beta chains were retained. Merged by CDR3 protein, the rows form single entries marked with the most common genes and DNA. The V and J calls and clone size come from TCRdb's table, not from the authors' own analysis. This sample gives tens of thousands of distinct CDR3 sequences in total; 9.5% to 13% of them show up just once. Together, the top ten hold roughly 1.4% of the sample.

The germline ends are 12 bases apart after V is trimmed by 0 bases and J by 3 bases. Spanning cysteine to phenylalanine, the CDR3 consists of 16 amino acids. Just CDR3 DNA is preserved here, 48 bases in frame from base 1. The germline V gene supplies CDR1 MNHEY and CDR2 SVGEGT. The chain joins TRBV6-2 or TRBV6-3 to TRBJ1-5, with the D gene not clear enough to name. The source of this sequence is a man between 18 and 35 years old with alopecia areata. Some clones in this sample may be carry-over from other donors' samples. Specimen: whole blood, collected in connection with sensitization to the hapten diphenylcyclopropenone (DPC). The nucleotides read TGTGCCAGCAGTTACTCGAGCCGGGTGGCCAATCAGCCCCAGCATTTT. It specifies CASSYSSRVANQPQHF.